The source of this TCR beta chain is a study of T cell responses to AZD1222 COVID-19 vaccine (dated by TCRdb to about 2021). Regarding the study in general: AZD1222 recipients given second doses at about 4 weeks or at about 12 weeks were pooled, since spike-specific TCR depth and breadth were not found to differ between the two schedules. Trial participants were enrolled by age into 18-55, 56-69 and 70-plus year subgroups, with around 150, 28 and 57 TCR-sequenced participants respectively. A total of 230 to 250 trial participants underwent TCR sequencing, of whom about 210 had received two doses of AZD1222 and some 26 had received two doses of the MenACWY control vaccine.

Comment on this clone: The antigen it recognizes is unknown. No quality values exist for individual bases; no much larger clone is one base distant.

This sample's time point label indicates: baseline before first vaccination. Vaccinee samples came from UK trials COV001 and COV002, including a single-blind randomized controlled phase 2/3 trial of AZD1222 (ChAdOx1 nCoV-19) in healthy adults. For TCRbeta chain sequencing, PBMC samples were collected from trial participants at day 0 and at day 28 after the second dose. The germline V gene provides CDR1 SGHTA and CDR2 FQGNSA. The CDR3 sequence holds 14 residues, the cysteine and phenylalanine included. Kept here is only the CDR3 DNA, which spans 42 bases and is read in frame from base 1. V loses 2 bases of germline sequence and J loses 3 bases, and the interval between the two ends is 8 bases. Study-wide findings and limitations: Vaccine-associated CD4 TCRs spanned the whole spike protein, with dominant responses in regions 160-218 and 743-854. Only five to seven AZD1222 recipients were SARS-CoV-2 seropositive at baseline, limiting conclusions about previously exposed vaccinees. Because no samples from the day 14 peak response were available, repertoires could be characterized only after the peak T cell response. The 56-69-year group was small, and its depth increase did not reach significance, likely because of low power. Reportedly, almost half of the unique spike-specific TCRs recognized epitopes lying outside the regions that are mutated in the B.1.351 and B.1.1.7 variants. After two AZD1222 doses, both the breadth and the depth of spike-specific TCRs were significantly higher than at day 0 and than in MenACWY recipients. Participants were mostly white British and included more females than males, and it was suggested by the authors that clonal diversity may have been underestimated.

The CDR3 regions of human TCRbeta chains were subjected to immunosequencing. In the original analysis: TCRs in the repertoires were matched against a reference library of SARS-CoV-2-specific TCRs that had been generated with the MIRA antigen-specificity platform. Breadth was defined as the fraction of unique TCRs that were SARS-CoV-2-associated, and depth was defined as the fraction of total T cells that were SARS-CoV-2-associated. Using the MIRA data, every spike-specific TCR was mapped to the spike region that the TCR reacted to and assigned to either a CD4 or a CD8 class. Log10-transformed breadth and depth values were compared by one-way ANOVA with Sidak's multiple comparisons tests. Drawn from immuneACCESS, this table holds only the in-frame rearrangements with V and J called that TCRdb kept. Clones are partly lost; checked studies trace under half to an unresolved V gene and leave the rest unexplained. The V and J calls and clone size come from that table; D and trimming were worked out from the DNA. The sample table records over 120,000 clones; roughly 92% of these occur just once. Around 3.8% of the sample comes from the top ten.

Recombination linked TRBV7-2 to TRBJ1-5; the D gene cannot be named for sure. The specimen was peripheral blood, collected on day 0 of AZD1222 vaccination. The origin of this receptor is an adult in good health. In nucleotides, the sequence is TGTGCCAGCAGCTTAAACGGAGACAATCAGCCCCAGCATTTT. Translated, this gives CASSLNGDNQPQHF.